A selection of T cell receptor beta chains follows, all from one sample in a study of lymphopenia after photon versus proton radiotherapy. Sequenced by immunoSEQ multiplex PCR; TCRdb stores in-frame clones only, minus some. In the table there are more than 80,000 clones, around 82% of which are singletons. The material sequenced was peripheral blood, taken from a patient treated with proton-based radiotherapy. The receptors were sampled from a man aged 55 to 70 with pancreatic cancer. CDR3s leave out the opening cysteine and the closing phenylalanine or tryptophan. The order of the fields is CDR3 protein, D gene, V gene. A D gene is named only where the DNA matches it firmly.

CDR3aa: ASTPAGGRSEQF
d_gene: TRBD2
v_gene: TRBV19

CDR3aa: ASSPRVALLTTYNEQF
d_gene: NA
v_gene: TRBV18

CDR3aa: ASSLTGVSYEQY
d_gene: TRBD1
v_gene: TRBV2

CDR3aa: ASTPDRGMNTEAF
d_gene: TRBD1
v_gene: TRBV28

CDR3aa: ASSQAFEREAVYEQY
d_gene: TRBD2
v_gene: TRBV4-3

CDR3aa: AWRAEGNYGYT
d_gene: NA
v_gene: TRBV30

CDR3aa: ASSLGRLQRTDTQY
d_gene: NA
v_gene: TRBV11-3

CDR3aa: ASSLVGQGMETQY
d_gene: TRBD1
v_gene: TRBV5-1

CDR3aa: ASSLDRGREQY
d_gene: TRBD1
v_gene: TRBV7-2

CDR3aa: AISVETNEKLF
d_gene: NA
v_gene: TRBV10-3

CDR3aa: ASTYHPISNRYSGANVLT
d_gene: NA
v_gene: TRBV18

CDR3aa: ASSPSGTKHEQY
d_gene: TRBD2
v_gene: TRBV28

CDR3aa: ATSRISGVTNEKLF
d_gene: NA
v_gene: TRBV15

CDR3aa: ASDNWGSGRSTGELF
d_gene: TRBD2
v_gene: TRBV19

CDR3aa: SVGLARDTQY
d_gene: TRBD2
v_gene: TRBV29-1

CDR3aa: ASRPPGGIYNEQF
d_gene: NA
v_gene: TRBV28

CDR3aa: ASRRTSGRQEQY
d_gene: TRBD2
v_gene: TRBV6-1

CDR3aa: ASSIVAGGSTDTQY
d_gene: TRBD2
v_gene: TRBV19

CDR3aa: ASSLGRGRETQY
d_gene: TRBD1
v_gene: TRBV7-2

CDR3aa: ASSLWSGKGNEQF
d_gene: NA
v_gene: TRBV6-6

CDR3aa: SVEDGGGVLAF
d_gene: NA
v_gene: TRBV29-1

CDR3aa: ASSGGVGAGELF
d_gene: NA
v_gene: TRBV5-4

CDR3aa: ASSLGLAGGYEQY
d_gene: TRBD2
v_gene: TRBV11-3

CDR3aa: ASSLEPGADRGYT
d_gene: NA
v_gene: TRBV5-1

CDR3aa: ASSMSGVGPYNEQF
d_gene: NA
v_gene: TRBV19

CDR3aa: ASNSGRFVRVDTDTQY
d_gene: NA
v_gene: TRBV7-3

CDR3aa: ASSPDRRGEKLF
d_gene: TRBD1
v_gene: TRBV6-6

CDR3aa: ASGGAYEQY
d_gene: NA
v_gene: TRBV28

CDR3aa: ASSELNRGTNVLT
d_gene: TRBD1
v_gene: TRBV2

CDR3aa: ASSPRLAGASETQY
d_gene: TRBD2
v_gene: TRBV7-9

CDR3aa: ASSHRGWPDTDTQY
d_gene: TRBD1
v_gene: TRBV27